This TCR beta chain was obtained from a study of blood T cell repertoires in COVID-19. Study at large: Samples of COVID-19 (acute and convalescent) were obtained from the United States, Italy and Spain.

Ages ranged from roughly 18 to 100 years, with residence in 24 US areas. Which cohort a participant joined came from the clinical history participants gave. Before they entered the study, exposed participants had met a COVID-19 case within 2 weeks. The CDR3 is 16 amino acids. V was trimmed by 1 base and J by 0 bases, leaving 10 bases between them. Germline V gene sequence: CDR1 SGHTA, CDR2 FQGNSA. Sequenced by immunoSEQ multiplex PCR; TCRdb stores in-frame clones only, minus some. The table lists about 200,000 clones, roughly 90% of them singletons. Only a few counts were recorded for this clone. This clonotype was sampled from a woman aged 30 to 39 who had been exposed to COVID-19. This chain uses TRBV7-2 with TRBJ1-5; D ambiguous. What was sequenced was PBMCs or T cells enriched from blood (not recorded which). In DNA form, the CDR3 reads TGTGCCAGCAGCTTAGACTACCCATTTAGCAATCAGCCCCAGCATTTT. It specifies CASSLDYPFSNQPQHF.